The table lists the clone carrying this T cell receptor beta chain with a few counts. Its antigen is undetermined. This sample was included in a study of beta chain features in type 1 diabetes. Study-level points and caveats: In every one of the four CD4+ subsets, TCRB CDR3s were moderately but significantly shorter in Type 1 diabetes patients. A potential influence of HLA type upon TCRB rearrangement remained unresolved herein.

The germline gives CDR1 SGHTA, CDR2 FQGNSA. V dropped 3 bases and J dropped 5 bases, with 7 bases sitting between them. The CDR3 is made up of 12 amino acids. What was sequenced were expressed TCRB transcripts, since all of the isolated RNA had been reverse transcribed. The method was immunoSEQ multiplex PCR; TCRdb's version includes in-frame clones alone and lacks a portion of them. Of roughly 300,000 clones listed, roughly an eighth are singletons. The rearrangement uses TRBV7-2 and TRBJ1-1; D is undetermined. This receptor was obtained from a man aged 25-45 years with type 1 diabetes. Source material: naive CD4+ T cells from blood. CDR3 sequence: CASSFMETEAFF. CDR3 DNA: TGTGCCAGCAGCTTTATGGAGACTGAAGCTTTCTTT.